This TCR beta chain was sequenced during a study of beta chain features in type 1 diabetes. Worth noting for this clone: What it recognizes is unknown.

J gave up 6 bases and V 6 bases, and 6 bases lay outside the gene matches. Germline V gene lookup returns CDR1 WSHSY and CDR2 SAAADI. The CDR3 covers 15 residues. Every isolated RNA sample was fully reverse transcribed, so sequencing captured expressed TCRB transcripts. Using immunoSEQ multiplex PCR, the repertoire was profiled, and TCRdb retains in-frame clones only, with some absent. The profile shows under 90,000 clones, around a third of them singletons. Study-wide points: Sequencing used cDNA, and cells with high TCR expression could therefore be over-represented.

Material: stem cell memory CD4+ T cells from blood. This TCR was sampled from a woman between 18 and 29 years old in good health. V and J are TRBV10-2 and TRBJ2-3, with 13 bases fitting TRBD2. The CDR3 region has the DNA TGCGCCAGCAGACGATGGACTAGCGGGAGTGATACGCAGTATTTT. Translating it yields CASRRWTSGSDTQYF.